A selection of T cell receptor beta chains follows, all from one sample in a study of PD-1 blockade in classical Hodgkin lymphoma. Generated by immunoSEQ multiplex PCR, the TCRdb table keeps only in-frame clones and is missing some. Among approximately 38,000 clones, 75% to 85% were seen once, and the ten largest hold approximately 9.4%. Sequences were derived from peripheral blood mononuclear cells (PBMCs), sampled before the fourth cycle of nivolumab. All receptors derive from a human donor with classical Hodgkin lymphoma. Each CDR3 is given with its conserved first and last residue. The D gene is left open where the match is weak. The size field is filled for only some rows; it gives once, few, many or a size class.

J: TRBJ1-2; V: TRBV29-1; size: .; D: .; CDR3: CSVEDRGRGYTF; DNA: TGCAGCGTTGAGGATCGGGGGCGAGGCTACACCTTC
J: TRBJ1-1; V: TRBV7-9; size: .; D: .; CDR3: CASSLHNTNTEAFF; DNA: TGTGCCAGCAGCTTACACAATACGAACACTGAAGCTTTCTTT
J: TRBJ2-7; V: TRBV7-2; size: .; D: TRBD1; CDR3: CASSLGGTGVYEQYF; DNA: TGTGCCAGCAGCTTAGGTGGGACAGGGGTCTACGAGCAGTACTTC
J: TRBJ2-7; V: TRBV4-3; size: .; D: .; CDR3: CASSQDGRVLPYEQYF; DNA: TGCGCCAGCAGCCAAGATGGCAGGGTTTTACCCTACGAGCAGTACTTC
J: TRBJ2-1; V: TRBV7-9; size: .; D: TRBD1; CDR3: CASREAGTGYNEQFF; DNA: TGTGCCAGCAGAGAAGCCGGGACAGGGTACAATGAGCAGTTCTTC
J: TRBJ2-1; V: TRBV5-1; size: .; D: TRBD2; CDR3: CASSFLASGHNEQFF; DNA: TGCGCCAGCAGCTTTTTAGCTAGCGGACACAATGAGCAGTTCTTC
J: TRBJ2-7; V: TRBV25-1; size: .; D: .; CDR3: CASSDTARTYEQYF; DNA: TGTGCCAGCAGTGACACCGCGAGGACCTACGAGCAGTACTTC
J: TRBJ2-3; V: TRBV9; size: .; D: .; CDR3: CASSVDSDGTDTQYF; DNA: TGTGCCAGCAGCGTAGACTCGGATGGGACAGATACGCAGTATTTT
J: TRBJ1-1; V: TRBV5-1; size: few; D: .; CDR3: CASSFTQGPEAFF; DNA: TGCGCCAGCAGCTTCACACAGGGTCCTGAAGCTTTCTTT
J: TRBJ1-5; V: TRBV7-2; size: .; D: .; CDR3: CASSSGSEMGQPQHF; DNA: TGTGCCAGCAGCTCGGGATCAGAAATGGGTCAGCCCCAGCATTTT
J: TRBJ1-2; V: TRBV7-9; size: .; D: .; CDR3: CASSLGQLLGVGGYTF; DNA: TGTGCCAGCAGCTTAGGACAGCTACTTGGGGTCGGTGGCTACACCTTC
J: TRBJ2-1; V: TRBV11-2; size: .; D: TRBD2; CDR3: CASSLGTSVYNEQFF; DNA: TGTGCCAGCAGCCTAGGGACTAGCGTATACAATGAGCAGTTCTTC
J: TRBJ1-3; V: TRBV7-9; size: once; D: .; CDR3: CASSLEGISGNTIYF; DNA: TGTGCCAGCAGCTTGGAGGGGATCTCTGGAAACACCATATATTTT
J: TRBJ1-5; V: TRBV7-8; size: once; D: .; CDR3: CASSLERSKSNQPQHF; DNA: TGTGCCAGCAGCTTAGAGCGGAGTAAGAGCAATCAGCCCCAGCATTTT
J: TRBJ2-3; V: TRBV5-6; size: .; D: .; CDR3: CASSLNRLRGRDTQYF; DNA: TGTGCCAGCAGCTTGAACCGCTTACGGGGGCGAGATACGCAGTATTTT
J: TRBJ2-7; V: TRBV6-6; size: .; D: .; CDR3: CASSYEFLNEQYF; DNA: TGTGCCAGCAGTTACGAATTTTTGAACGAGCAGTACTTC
J: TRBJ1-5; V: TRBV4-2; size: .; D: .; CDR3: CASSQIRGSNQPQHF; DNA: TGTGCCAGCAGCCAGATACGTGGGAGCAATCAGCCCCAGCATTTT
J: TRBJ2-6; V: TRBV4-1; size: .; D: .; CDR3: CASSQGGISGANVLTF; DNA: TGCGCCAGCAGCCAAGGTGGTATCTCTGGGGCCAACGTCCTGACTTTC
J: TRBJ2-3; V: TRBV19; size: .; D: TRBD2; CDR3: CASSAPGLGGDTQYF; DNA: TGTGCCAGTAGTGCACCGGGACTAGGAGGAGATACGCAGTATTTT
J: TRBJ2-3; V: TRBV7-9; size: .; D: .; CDR3: CASSLYGGQTDTQYF; DNA: TGTGCCAGCAGCTTATATGGGGGGCAGACAGATACGCAGTATTTT
J: TRBJ1-5; V: TRBV19; size: .; D: .; CDR3: CASSMTSLRGSVNQPQHF; DNA: TGTGCCAGTAGTATGACGAGTCTTCGGGGTTCGGTCAATCAGCCCCAGCATTTT
J: TRBJ2-7; V: TRBV11-2; size: .; D: TRBD2; CDR3: CASSLNNGGSSYEQYF; DNA: TGTGCCAGCAGCTTGAACAACGGGGGGTCCTCCTACGAGCAGTACTTC
J: TRBJ2-1; V: TRBV7-2; size: .; D: TRBD2; CDR3: CATPGGLAFDEQFF; DNA: TGTGCCACACCTGGGGGACTAGCTTTCGATGAGCAGTTCTTC
J: TRBJ2-5; V: TRBV10-1; size: .; D: .; CDR3: CASSATSGGQTQYF; DNA: TGCGCCAGCAGTGCTACATCGGGGGGCCAGACCCAGTACTTC
J: TRBJ1-6; V: TRBV5-1; size: few; D: .; CDR3: CASSLEAGSNSPLHF; DNA: TGCGCCAGCAGTTTAGAGGCGGGGAGCAATTCACCCCTCCACTTT
J: TRBJ2-5; V: TRBV27; size: .; D: .; CDR3: CASSPGHGYQETQYF; DNA: TGTGCCAGCAGTCCGGGGCACGGCTACCAAGAGACCCAGTACTTC
J: TRBJ2-2; V: TRBV7-2; size: .; D: .; CDR3: CASSFRTANTGELFF; DNA: TGTGCCAGCAGCTTTCGGACAGCGAACACCGGGGAGCTGTTTTTT
J: TRBJ1-2; V: TRBV28; size: .; D: .; CDR3: CASSSYGYTF; DNA: TGTGCCAGCAGTTCCTATGGCTACACCTTC
J: TRBJ1-2; V: TRBV2; size: .; D: .; CDR3: CASSPSIRTEGYTF; DNA: TGTGCCAGCAGCCCGTCGATACGGACAGAAGGCTACACCTTC
J: TRBJ1-4; V: TRBV11-2; size: .; D: .; CDR3: CASSLERGSEKLFF; DNA: TGTGCCAGCAGCTTAGAAAGGGGGAGCGAAAAACTGTTTTTT
J: TRBJ2-7; V: TRBV11-2; size: .; D: .; CDR3: CASSFSPTFYEQYF; DNA: TGTGCCAGCAGCTTTTCGCCGACGTTCTACGAGCAGTACTTC
J: TRBJ2-3; V: TRBV5-5; size: once; D: .; CDR3: CASIKRGTILTDTQYF; DNA: TGTGCCAGCATCAAAAGGGGGACTATCCTCACAGATACGCAGTATTTT
J: TRBJ2-2; V: TRBV27; size: .; D: .; CDR3: CASSRQGYTGELFF; DNA: TGTGCCAGCAGCCGGCAGGGTTACACCGGGGAGCTGTTTTTT